A selection of T cell receptor beta chains follows, all from one sample in a study of spatial heterogeneity in lung cancer. TCRdb redid the calling of the 5' RACE reads with MiXCR, one entry per CDR3 protein. The table lists more than 10,000 distinct CDR3 sequences, approximately 4% of them singletons. Material: PBMCs, obtained at surgery. The receptors derive from a male donor with early-stage non-small cell lung cancer. Both conserved end residues are part of each CDR3. D genes are given only for firm matches. Size tells how often a clone was seen (once, few, many) or the class of an expanded clone, and some rows leave it out.

d_call: TRBD1
clone_size: -
v_call: TRBV4-1
j_call: TRBJ2-7
cdr3_aa: CASSQDGGTGYYEQYF
cdr3_nt: TGCGCCAGCAGCCAGGACGGCGGGACAGGGTACTACGAGCAGTACTTC

d_call: -
clone_size: many
v_call: TRBV19
j_call: TRBJ2-5
cdr3_aa: CASSMAGASKIETQYF
cdr3_nt: TGTGCCAGTAGTATGGCCGGGGCCTCTAAAATCGAGACCCAGTACTTC

d_call: -
clone_size: many
v_call: TRBV7-9
j_call: TRBJ2-3
cdr3_aa: CASRPAIADTQYF
cdr3_nt: TGTGCCAGCAGGCCAGCTATTGCAGATACGCAGTATTTT

d_call: -
clone_size: many
v_call: TRBV5-5
j_call: TRBJ2-6
cdr3_aa: CASSLDGPGANVLTF
cdr3_nt: TGTGCCAGCAGCTTGGACGGCCCTGGGGCCAACGTCCTGACTTTC

d_call: -
clone_size: many
v_call: TRBV5-1
j_call: TRBJ2-2
cdr3_aa: CASSLGTATGELFF
cdr3_nt: TGCGCCAGCAGCTTGGGGACAGCCACCGGGGAGCTGTTTTTT

d_call: -
clone_size: -
v_call: TRBV20-1
j_call: TRBJ1-4
cdr3_aa: CSAPLNQEKLFF
cdr3_nt: TGCAGTGCCCCTCTCAACCAGGAAAAACTGTTTTTT

d_call: -
clone_size: many
v_call: TRBV6-5
j_call: TRBJ2-3
cdr3_aa: CASSAADTQYF
cdr3_nt: TGTGCCAGCTCAGCGGCCGATACGCAGTATTTT

d_call: -
clone_size: many
v_call: TRBV28
j_call: TRBJ2-7
cdr3_aa: CASSFRPRPEQYF
cdr3_nt: TGTGCCAGCAGTTTTCGCCCCCGTCCCGAGCAGTACTTC

d_call: -
clone_size: many
v_call: TRBV7-8
j_call: TRBJ1-1
cdr3_aa: CASSPYTFADTEAFF
cdr3_nt: TGTGCCAGCAGCCCTTACACCTTCGCGGACACTGAAGCTTTCTTT

d_call: TRBD2
clone_size: many
v_call: TRBV27
j_call: TRBJ2-1
cdr3_aa: CASSQLAGVFNEQFF
cdr3_nt: TGTGCCAGCAGTCAACTAGCGGGAGTCTTCAATGAGCAGTTCTTC

d_call: -
clone_size: many
v_call: TRBV21-1
j_call: TRBJ2-1
cdr3_aa: CASSKGPLVAGTPLNEQFF
cdr3_nt: TGTGCCAGCAGCAAAGGCCCCTTGGTAGCGGGCACCCCCCTCAATGAGCAGTTCTTC

d_call: TRBD2
clone_size: many
v_call: TRBV18
j_call: TRBJ2-1
cdr3_aa: CASSPPLAGGSHNEQFF
cdr3_nt: TGTGCCAGCTCACCACCCCTAGCGGGAGGATCCCACAATGAGCAGTTCTTC

d_call: -
clone_size: many
v_call: TRBV7-9
j_call: TRBJ1-4
cdr3_aa: CASKVQANEKLFF
cdr3_nt: TGTGCCAGCAAGGTGCAGGCTAATGAAAAACTGTTTTTT

d_call: -
clone_size: many
v_call: TRBV25-1
j_call: TRBJ1-1
cdr3_aa: CASSEGPRWTEAFF
cdr3_nt: TGTGCCAGCAGTGAAGGTCCGCGGTGGACTGAAGCTTTCTTT

d_call: -
clone_size: -
v_call: TRBV27
j_call: TRBJ2-4
cdr3_aa: CASSLFRGKNIQYF
cdr3_nt: TGTGCCAGCAGTTTGTTTAGGGGCAAAAACATTCAGTACTTC

d_call: -
clone_size: many
v_call: TRBV3-1
j_call: TRBJ1-4
cdr3_aa: CASSQKAGGPEKLFF
cdr3_nt: TGTGCCAGCAGCCAAAAGGCCGGGGGACCCGAAAAACTGTTTTTT

d_call: -
clone_size: many
v_call: TRBV19
j_call: TRBJ2-2
cdr3_aa: CASSHLTGGGTGELFF
cdr3_nt: TGTGCCAGTAGCCACCTTACAGGGGGGGGAACCGGGGAGCTGTTTTTT

d_call: TRBD2
clone_size: many
v_call: TRBV11-2
j_call: TRBJ2-1
cdr3_aa: CASSIGGIGDEQFF
cdr3_nt: TGTGCCAGCAGCATCGGGGGGATTGGGGATGAGCAGTTCTTC

d_call: -
clone_size: many
v_call: TRBV6-1
j_call: TRBJ2-3
cdr3_aa: CASSDPGSVADTQYF
cdr3_nt: TGTGCCAGCAGTGACCCAGGGAGTGTAGCAGATACGCAGTATTTT

d_call: -
clone_size: -
v_call: TRBV9
j_call: TRBJ2-5
cdr3_aa: CASSVGPLGTETQYF
cdr3_nt: TGTGCCAGCAGCGTAGGTCCCCTCGGGACGGAGACCCAGTACTTC

d_call: -
clone_size: many
v_call: TRBV12-3/TRBV12-4
j_call: TRBJ1-6
cdr3_aa: CASSFGLKSPLHF
cdr3_nt: TGTGCCAGCAGTTTCGGACTCAAGTCACCCCTCCACTTT

d_call: -
clone_size: many
v_call: TRBV5-5
j_call: TRBJ2-5
cdr3_aa: CASSLSVGQETQYF
cdr3_nt: TGTGCCAGCAGCTTATCGGTCGGACAAGAGACCCAGTACTTC